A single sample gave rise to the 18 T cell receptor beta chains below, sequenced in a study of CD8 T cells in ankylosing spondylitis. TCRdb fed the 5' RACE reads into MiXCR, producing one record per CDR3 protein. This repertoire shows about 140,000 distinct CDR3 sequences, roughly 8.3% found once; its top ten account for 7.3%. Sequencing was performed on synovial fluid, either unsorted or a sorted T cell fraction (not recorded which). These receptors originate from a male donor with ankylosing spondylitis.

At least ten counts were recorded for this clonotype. The CDR3 region has the DNA TGCAGCGTTCCAATCACAGCGGGGGGGCCCTACAATGAGCAGTTCTTC. Translation: CSVPITAGGPYNEQFF. The rearrangement uses TRBV29-1 and TRBJ2-1; 10 bases fit TRBD2. The V gene end was trimmed by 5 bases and the J gene end by 2 bases; junction bases not matched to a gene: 9. The CDR3 runs to 16 residues. CDR1 SQVTM and CDR2 ANQGSEA come from the germline V gene.

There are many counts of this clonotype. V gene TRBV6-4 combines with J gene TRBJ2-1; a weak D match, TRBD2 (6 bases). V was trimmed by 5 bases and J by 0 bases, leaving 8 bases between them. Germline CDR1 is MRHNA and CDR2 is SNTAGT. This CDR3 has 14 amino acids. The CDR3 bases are TGTGCCAGCAGTAACGGGAGCTCCTACAATGAGCAGTTCTTC. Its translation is CASSNGSSYNEQFF.

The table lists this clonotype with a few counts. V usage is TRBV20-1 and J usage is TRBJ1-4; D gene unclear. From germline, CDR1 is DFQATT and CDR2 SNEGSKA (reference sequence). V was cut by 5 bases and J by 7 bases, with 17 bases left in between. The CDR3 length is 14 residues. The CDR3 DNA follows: TGCAGTGCTCGACCCCCAGCGGGAGGTGAAAAACTGTTTTTT. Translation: CSARPPAGGEKLFF.

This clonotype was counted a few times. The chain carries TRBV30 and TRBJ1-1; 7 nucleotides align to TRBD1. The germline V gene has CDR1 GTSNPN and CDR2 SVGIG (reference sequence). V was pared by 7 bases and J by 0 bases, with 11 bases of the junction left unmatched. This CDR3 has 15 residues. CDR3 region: CALDRTSIMNTEAFF. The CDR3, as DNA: TGTGCCTTGGACAGGACCTCAATCATGAACACTGAAGCTTTCTTT.

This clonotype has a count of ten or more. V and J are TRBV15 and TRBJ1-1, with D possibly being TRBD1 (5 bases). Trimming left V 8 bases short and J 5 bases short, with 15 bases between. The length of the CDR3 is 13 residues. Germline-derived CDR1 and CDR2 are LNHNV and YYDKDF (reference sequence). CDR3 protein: CATAEGLRTEAFF. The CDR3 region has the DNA TGTGCCACCGCTGAGGGGCTACGGACTGAAGCTTTCTTT. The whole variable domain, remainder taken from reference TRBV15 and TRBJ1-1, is DAMVIQNPRYQVTQFGKPVTLSCSQTLNHNVMYWYQQKSSQAPKLLFHYYDKDFNNEADTPDNFQSRRPNTSFCFLDIRSPGLGDTAMYLCATAEGLRTEAFFGQGTRLTVV.

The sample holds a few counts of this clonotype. The DNA for the CDR3 is TGTGCCAGCACTCGACAGGGGCCCCTCCACTTT. It is translated as CASTRQGPLHF. The J gene is TRBJ1-6, the V gene TRBV6-6; 8 positions match TRBD1. J was trimmed by 13 bases and V by 7 bases; bases with no gene match: 3. The germline V gene encodes CDR1 MNHNY and CDR2 SVGAGI (reference sequence). This CDR3 contains 11 residues.

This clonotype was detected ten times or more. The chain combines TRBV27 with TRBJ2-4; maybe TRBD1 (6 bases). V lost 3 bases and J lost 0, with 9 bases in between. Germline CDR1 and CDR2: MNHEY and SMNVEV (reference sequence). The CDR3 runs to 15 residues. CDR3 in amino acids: CASSFSGVAKNIQYF. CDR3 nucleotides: TGTGCCAGCAGTTTTTCAGGGGTAGCCAAAAACATTCAGTACTTC.

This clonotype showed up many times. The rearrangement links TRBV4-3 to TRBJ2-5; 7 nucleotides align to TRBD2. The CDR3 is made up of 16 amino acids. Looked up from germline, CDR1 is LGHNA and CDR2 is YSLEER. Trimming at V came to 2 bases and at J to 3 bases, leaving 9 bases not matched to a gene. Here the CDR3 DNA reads TGCGCCAGCAGCCAAAATGGGGGGGTCCGGGAAGAGACCCAGTACTTC. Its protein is CASSQNGGVREETQYF.

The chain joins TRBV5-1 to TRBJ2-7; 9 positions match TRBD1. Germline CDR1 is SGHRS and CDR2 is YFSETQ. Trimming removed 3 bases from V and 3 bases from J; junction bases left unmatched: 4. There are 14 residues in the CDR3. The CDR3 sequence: CASSSGTGNYEQYF. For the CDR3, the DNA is TGCGCCAGCAGCTCCGGGACAGGGAACTACGAGCAGTACTTC.

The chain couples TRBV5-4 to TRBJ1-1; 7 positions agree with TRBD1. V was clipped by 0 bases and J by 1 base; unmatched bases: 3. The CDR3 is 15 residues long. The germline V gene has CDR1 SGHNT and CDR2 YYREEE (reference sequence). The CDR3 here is CASSLAGTENTEAFF. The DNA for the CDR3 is TGTGCCAGCAGCTTGGCCGGGACAGAGAACACTGAAGCTTTCTTT.

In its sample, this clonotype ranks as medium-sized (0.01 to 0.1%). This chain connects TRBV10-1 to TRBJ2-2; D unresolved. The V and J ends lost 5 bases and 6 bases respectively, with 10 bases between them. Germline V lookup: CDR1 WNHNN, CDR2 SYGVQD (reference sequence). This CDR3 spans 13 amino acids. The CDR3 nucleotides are TGCGCCAGCAGTCCAACAGAGGCCGGGGAGCTGTTTTTT. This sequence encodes CASSPTEAGELFF.

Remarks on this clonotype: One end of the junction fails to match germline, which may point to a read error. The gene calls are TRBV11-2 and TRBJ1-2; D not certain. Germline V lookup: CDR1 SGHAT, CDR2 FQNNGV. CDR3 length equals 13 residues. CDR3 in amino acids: CASRLDRVSGYTF. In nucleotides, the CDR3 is TGTGCCAGCCGCTTAGATCGCGTATCTGGCTACACCTTC.

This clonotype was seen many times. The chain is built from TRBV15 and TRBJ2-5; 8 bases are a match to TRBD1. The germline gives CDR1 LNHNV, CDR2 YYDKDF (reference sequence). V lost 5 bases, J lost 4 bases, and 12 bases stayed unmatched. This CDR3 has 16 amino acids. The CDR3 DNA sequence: TGTGCCACCAGCGGCACCCTACAGGGGGGAGGAGAGACCCAGTACTTC. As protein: CATSGTLQGGGETQYF.

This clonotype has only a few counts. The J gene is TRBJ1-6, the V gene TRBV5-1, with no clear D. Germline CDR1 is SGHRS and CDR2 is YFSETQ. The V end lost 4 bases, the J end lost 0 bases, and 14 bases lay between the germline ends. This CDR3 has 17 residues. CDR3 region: CASSQATTSSYNSPLHF. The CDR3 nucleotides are TGCGCCAGCAGCCAAGCTACAACGAGCTCCTATAATTCACCCCTCCACTTT.

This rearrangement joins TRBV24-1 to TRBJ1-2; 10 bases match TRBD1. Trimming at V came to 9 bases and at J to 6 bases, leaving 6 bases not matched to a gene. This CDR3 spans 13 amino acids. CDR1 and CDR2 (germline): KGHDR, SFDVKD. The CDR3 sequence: CATQGTGVDGYTF. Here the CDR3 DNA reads TGTGCCACCCAAGGGACAGGGGTGGATGGCTACACCTTC.

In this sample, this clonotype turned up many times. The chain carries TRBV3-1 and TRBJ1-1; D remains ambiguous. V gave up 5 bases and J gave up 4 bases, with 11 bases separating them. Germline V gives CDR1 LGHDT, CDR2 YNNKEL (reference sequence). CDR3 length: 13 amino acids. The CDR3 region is CASSYSYATEAFF. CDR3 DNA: TGTGCCAGCAGCTACAGCTACGCCACTGAAGCTTTCTTT. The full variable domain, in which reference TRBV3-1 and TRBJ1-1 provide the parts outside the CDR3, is DTAVSQTPKYLVTQMGNDKSIKCEQNLGHDTMYWYKQDSKKFLKIMFSYNNKELIINETVPNRFSPKSPDKAHLNLHINSLELGDSAVYFCASSYSYATEAFFGQGTRLTVV.

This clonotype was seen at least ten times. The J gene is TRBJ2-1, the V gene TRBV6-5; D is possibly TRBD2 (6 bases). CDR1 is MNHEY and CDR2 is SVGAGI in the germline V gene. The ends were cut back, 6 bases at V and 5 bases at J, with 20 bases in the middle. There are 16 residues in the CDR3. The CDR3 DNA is TGTGCCAGCAGACTTGGGGAGGCATGGGGCCACAATGAGCAGTTCTTC. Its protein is CASRLGEAWGHNEQFF.

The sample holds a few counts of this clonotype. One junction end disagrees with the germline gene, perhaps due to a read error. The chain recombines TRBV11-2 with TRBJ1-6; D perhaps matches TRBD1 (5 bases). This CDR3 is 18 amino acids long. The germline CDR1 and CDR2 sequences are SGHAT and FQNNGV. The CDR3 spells CASSSTLIGAYPNSPLHF. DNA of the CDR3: TGTGCCAGCAGCTCAACTCTTATCGGGGCCTATCCTAATTCGCCCCTCCACTTT.